This T cell receptor (beta chain) was identified in a study of T cells in localized non-small cell lung cancer. As to this clone: Antigen unknown. Additional DNA sequences in this sample encode the identical CDR3.

The protocol was immunoSEQ multiplex PCR, while the TCRdb copy is restricted to in-frame clones and leaves out a portion. This sample has 20,000 to 30,000 clones, with about 88% found just once. General study results and limits: Without multi-region sequencing, intratumor heterogeneity could not be excluded.

The sample in question was peripheral blood, obtained before any cancer treatment. The receptor comes from a female donor of 60 years or more with stage I lung adenocarcinoma.

Here the CDR3 DNA reads TGTGCCAGCAGCCTGACTAGTAGCACAGATACGCAGTATTTT. Translated, it gives CASSLTSSTDTQYF. This chain uses TRBV11-3 with TRBJ2-3, with D perhaps matching TRBD2 (6 bases). The CDR3 consists of 14 residues. Trimming removed 5 bases at V and 0 bases at J, with 9 bases between. Germline assignment: CDR1 SGHNT and CDR2 YENEEA. Full variable domain (missing parts from reference TRBV11-3 and TRBJ2-3): EAGVVQSPRYKIIEKKQPVAFWCNPISGHNTLYWYLQNLGQGPELLIRYENEEAVDDSQLPKDRFSAERLKGVDSTLKIQPAELGDSAVYLCASSLTSSTDTQYFGPGTRLTVL.